The rows below give T cell receptor beta chains drawn from one sample of a study of T cells in localized non-small cell lung cancer. Data came from immunoSEQ multiplex PCR; TCRdb stores just in-frame clones and leaves some out. The sample includes roughly 26,000 clones, over 70% of them seen just once. This material consisted of peripheral blood, taken before any cancer treatment. The source is a man aged 35 to 69 with stage III squamous cell lung carcinoma. Each CDR3 is given with its conserved first and last residue. Each record gives: J gene, V gene, CDR3 protein.

>TRBJ1-2|TRBV28
CASSLTGANYGYTF
>TRBJ1-6|TRBV15
CATSRDPGRSPLHF
>TRBJ2-2|TRBV5-1
CASSLNTGELFF
>TRBJ2-7|TRBV7-9
CASSWGLANYEQYF
>TRBJ2-7|TRBV6-1
CASSEELAGRYEQYF
>TRBJ2-1|TRBV9
CASSVDRPGEQFF
>TRBJ2-2|TRBV5-1
CASSPLRENGELFF
>TRBJ2-2|TRBV5-4
CASSFGGTSGNTGELFF
>TRBJ2-7|TRBV5-6
CASSIRGVSSYEQYF
>TRBJ2-1|TRBV6-1
CASSLSGNNEQFF
>TRBJ2-7|TRBV19
CASSTRQGKQYF
>TRBJ1-1|TRBV6-1
CASSELAGTEAFF
>TRBJ1-1|TRBV12-2
CASRLAETPGAHRTEAFF
>TRBJ1-2|TRBV4-1
CASSQTGGYYGYTF
>TRBJ2-5|TRBV19
CASRGARGGRETQYF
>TRBJ1-5|TRBV5-5
CASSLRGQEGQPQHF
>TRBJ1-1|TRBV6-5
CASSYSGVGTEAFF
>TRBJ2-1|TRBV29-1
CSVRGGWYNEQFF
>TRBJ1-2|TRBV29-1
CSVGAGGPYGYTF
>TRBJ1-2|TRBV5-8
CASSLISNYGYTF
>TRBJ2-1|TRBV7-2
CASSQDLAGSYNEQFF
>TRBJ2-3|TRBV6-1
CASSEAYRSADTQYF
>TRBJ1-1|TRBV7-9
CASRLQGGNTEAFF
>TRBJ2-5|TRBV27
CASSSHRGTETQYF
>TRBJ2-3|TRBV6-1
CASNGGRSTDTQYF
>TRBJ2-3|TRBV6-6
CASSPSGIGTDTQYF
>TRBJ1-4|TRBV6-5
CASSYSGIDEKLFF